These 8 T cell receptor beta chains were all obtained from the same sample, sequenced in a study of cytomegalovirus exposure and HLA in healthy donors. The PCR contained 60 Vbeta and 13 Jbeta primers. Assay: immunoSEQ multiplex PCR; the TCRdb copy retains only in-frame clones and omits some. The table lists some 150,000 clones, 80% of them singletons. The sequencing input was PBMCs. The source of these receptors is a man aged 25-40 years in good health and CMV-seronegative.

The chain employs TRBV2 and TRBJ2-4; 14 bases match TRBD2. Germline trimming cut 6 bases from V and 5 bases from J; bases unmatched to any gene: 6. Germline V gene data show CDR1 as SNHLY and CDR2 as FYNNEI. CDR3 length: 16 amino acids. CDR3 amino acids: CASSWGLAGAENIQYF. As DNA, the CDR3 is TGTGCCAGCAGCTGGGGACTAGCGGGAGCGGAAAACATTCAGTACTTC.

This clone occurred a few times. CDR3 amino acids: CASSQESPRREKLFF. The CDR3 nucleotides are TGCGCCAGCAGCCAAGAGAGTCCACGGCGGGAAAAACTGTTTTTT. This chain uses TRBV5-1 with TRBJ1-4; D gene ambiguous. Germline values: CDR1 SGHRS, CDR2 YFSETQ. The CDR3 runs 15 residues. Trimming took off 4 bases at V and 8 bases at J, with 18 bases between the two ends.

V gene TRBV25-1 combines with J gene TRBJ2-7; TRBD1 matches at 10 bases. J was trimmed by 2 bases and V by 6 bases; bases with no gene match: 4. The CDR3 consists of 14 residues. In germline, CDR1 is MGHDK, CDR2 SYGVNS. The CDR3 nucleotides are TGTGCCAGCAGACCGGGACAGGGGACCTACGAGCAGTACTTC. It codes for CASRPGQGTYEQYF.

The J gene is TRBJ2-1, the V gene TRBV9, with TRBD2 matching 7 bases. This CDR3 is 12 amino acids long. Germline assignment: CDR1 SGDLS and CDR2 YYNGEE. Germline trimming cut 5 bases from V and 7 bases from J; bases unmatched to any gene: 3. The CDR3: CASSGRENEQFF. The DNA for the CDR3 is TGTGCCAGCAGTGGGAGGGAGAATGAGCAGTTCTTC.

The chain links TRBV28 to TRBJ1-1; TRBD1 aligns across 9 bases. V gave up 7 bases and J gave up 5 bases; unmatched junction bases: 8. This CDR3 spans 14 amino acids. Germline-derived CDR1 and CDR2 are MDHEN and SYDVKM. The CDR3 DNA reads TGTGCCAGCACCGGGACAGGGTATTGGACTGAAGCTTTCTTT. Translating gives CASTGTGYWTEAFF.

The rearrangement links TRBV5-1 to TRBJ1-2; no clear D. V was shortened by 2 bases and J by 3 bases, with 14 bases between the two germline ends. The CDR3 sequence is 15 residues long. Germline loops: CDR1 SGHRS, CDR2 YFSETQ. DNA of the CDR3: TGCGCCAGCAGCTTAGGCCCGTCTCGGGACTATGGCTACACCTTC. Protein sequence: CASSLGPSRDYGYTF. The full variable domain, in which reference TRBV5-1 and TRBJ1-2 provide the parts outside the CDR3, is KAGVTQTPRYLIKTRGQQVTLSCSPISGHRSVSWYQQTPGQGLQFLFEYFSETQRNKGNFPGRFSGRQFSNSRSEMNVSTLELGDSALYLCASSLGPSRDYGYTFGSGTRLTVV.

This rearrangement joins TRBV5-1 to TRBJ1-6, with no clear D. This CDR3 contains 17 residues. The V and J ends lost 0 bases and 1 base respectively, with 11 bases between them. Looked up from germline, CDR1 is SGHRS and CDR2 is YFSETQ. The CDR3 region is CASSLASSGSYNSPLHF. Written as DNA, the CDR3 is TGCGCCAGCAGCTTGGCCTCTTCAGGATCCTATAATTCACCCCTCCACTTT.

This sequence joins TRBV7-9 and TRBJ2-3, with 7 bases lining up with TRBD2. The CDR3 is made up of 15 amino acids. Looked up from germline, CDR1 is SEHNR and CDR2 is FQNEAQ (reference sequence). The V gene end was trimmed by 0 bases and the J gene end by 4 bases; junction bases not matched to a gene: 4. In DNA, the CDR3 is TGTGCCAGCAGCTTAGCGGGAGGGCTCTCAGATACGCAGTATTTT. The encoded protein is CASSLAGGLSDTQYF.